One T cell receptor beta chain is described in this entry. This sample is drawn from a study of blood T cell repertoires in COVID-19. Turning to the study itself: COVID-19 samples from acute and convalescent phases originated in the United States, Italy and Spain. The cDNA or gDNA used as material had been derived from T cells, B-cell-depleted T cells, or PBMCs.

In the authors' methods: Estimation of nucleated cell counts relied on the amplification of reference gene primers. Assay: immunoSEQ multiplex PCR; the TCRdb copy retains only in-frame clones and omits some. Clonal size and the V and J genes are those of that table, whereas D and trimming came from the DNA. The table lists fewer than 65,000 clones, roughly 83% of them singletons. Germline values: CDR1 MNHEY, CDR2 SVGAGI. The J segment lost 1 base and the V segment lost 4 bases, leaving 0 bases of the junction unmatched. The CDR3 totals 14 residues. This receptor was identified in a human donor in a cohort sampled during active COVID-19. The J gene is TRBJ2-3, the V gene TRBV6-5; 9 bases are a match to TRBD1. Material for sequencing was peripheral blood. The CDR3 is CASSWTGGTDTQYF. CDR3 DNA sequence: TGTGCCAGCAGTTGGACAGGGGGCACAGATACGCAGTATTTT.